This T cell receptor beta chain emerged from a study of CD8 T cells in ankylosing spondylitis (dated by TCRdb to 2017 to 2019). Background for the entire study: The study set out to find disease-linked TCR variants by profiling T cell receptor beta repertoires in ankylosing spondylitis patients and healthy donors. The full study cohort comprised around 23 ankylosing spondylitis patients and some 110 healthy donors. Samples of peripheral blood were taken, and for ankylosing spondylitis patients, synovial fluid was collected as well. Summary of the overall study and its limitations: Some TCR beta motif variants had previously been reported in synovial fluid and blood of reactive arthritis patients, which suggested common disease-initiation mechanisms. The disease-linked clones were reported as significantly enriched in matched synovial fluid samples from ankylosing spondylitis patients. Blood from ankylosing spondylitis patients appeared to be characterized by a TCR beta motif composed of eight highly homologous amino acid variants. In peripheral blood, the disease-linked clones were found at relatively low frequencies and had a CD8+ phenotype.

The germline V gene gives CDR1 as SQVTM and CDR2 as ANQGSEA. Counted from cysteine to phenylalanine, this CDR3 has 12 amino acids. Of the read, only the CDR3 DNA is kept; its 36 bases are in frame from base 1. The sample holds one count of this clonotype. Its binding antigen is unknown. A much more abundant neighbour one base away suggests this may be a read error. Instrument used: Illumina HiSeq 2500. TCR beta libraries were prepared by quantitative 5'-RACE with molecular barcodes. As for the original processing: Disease-linked TCR variants were identified with a new computational method built on a probabilistic model of VDJ rearrangement. TCRdb ran its own pipeline on the public reads, namely fastp trimming at Q25 and MiXCR clone calling, and kept in-frame beta chains. Every CDR3 protein is listed once, alongside the most common genes and DNA of its rows. These V and J calls derive from TCRdb rather than the authors' analysis. This sample is represented by around 220,000 distinct CDR3 sequences; around 17% of them were singletons. About two fifths of the sample rests with the top ten.

The specimen sequenced was blood, either unsorted or a sorted T cell fraction (not recorded which). The receptor's source is a male donor with ankylosing spondylitis. The chain was built from TRBV29-1 and TRBJ2-5, with no confident D gene call. The CDR3 is CSVEGRQESQYF. The bases are TGCAGCGTTGAAGGACGGCAAGAGTCCCAGTACTTC.